This T cell receptor (beta chain) is from a study of Graves' ophthalmopathy and Graves' hyperthyroidism. Trimming took off 3 bases at V and 1 base at J, with 10 bases between the two ends. This CDR3 is built from 14 residues. Germline CDR1 reads MNHNS; CDR2 reads SASEGT. For repertoire sequencing, the TCR beta CDR3 regions were amplified from RNA transcripts. The first-round RT-PCR employed HTBI primers together with the Qiagen OneStep RT-PCR kit. A multiplex PCR was then performed as the second round. TCRdb reanalysed the multiplex PCR reads using MiXCR and keeps one entry per CDR3 protein. The sample has 600,000 to 700,000 distinct CDR3 sequences, about two fifths seen once. This clonotype was seen more than once but under ten times.

The chain uses TRBV6-1 and TRBJ2-7; a weak D match, TRBD2 (6 bases). Source material: peripheral blood. This TCR came from an adult man with Graves' ophthalmopathy. CDR3 loop: CASSEGGISYEQYF. CDR3 nucleotide sequence: TGTGCCAGCAGTGAGGGCGGGATTTCCTACGAGCAGTACTTC.